The 13 T cell receptor beta chains reported below all come from one sample, sequenced in a study of graft-versus-host responses after intestinal transplantation. This table comes from immunoSEQ multiplex PCR, and its TCRdb copy is limited to in-frame clones, with some not included. The data show 85,000 to 95,000 clones, 85% to 95% seen once. No antigen has been assigned to these receptors. The sample consisted of unstimulated CD8+ T cells sorted from spleen or lymph node cells, taken before intestinal transplant. The receptors come from a human donor who received an intestinal transplant.

This clone was seen once. The chain links TRBV7-6 to TRBJ2-7; 7 bases match TRBD1. Germline V gene sequence: CDR1 SGHVS, CDR2 FNYEAQ. V trimming: 2 bases; J trimming: 5 bases; junction bases outside the gene matches: 3. The CDR3 runs 13 residues. CDR3 loop: CASSLSGGNEQYF. The CDR3 region has the DNA TGTGCCAGCAGCTTATCAGGGGGTAACGAGCAGTACTTC.

This chain connects TRBV27 to TRBJ1-1; D gene ambiguous. Germline V lookup: CDR1 MNHEY, CDR2 SMNVEV (reference sequence). The CDR3 loop spans 15 amino acids. V was clipped by 5 bases and J by 4 bases, with 17 bases between them. CDR3 bases: TGTGCCAGCAGTCGACCTTCAGGTGCCGTCACTGAAGCTTTCTTT. Amino acids: CASSRPSGAVTEAFF.

This clone appeared a single time. The chain uses TRBV10-1 and TRBJ2-7; a weak D match, TRBD1 (5 bases). Germline V gene sequence: CDR1 WNHNN, CDR2 SYGVQD (reference sequence). The ends were cut back, 8 bases at V and 2 bases at J, with 13 bases in the middle. The CDR3 contains 13 residues. CDR3 in DNA: TGCGCCAGCGAAAGGACACCCACCTACGAGCAGTACTTC. Amino acids: CASERTPTYEQYF.

The chain links TRBV4-3 to TRBJ1-1; 9 nucleotides align to TRBD1. Losses at the gene ends were 1 base for V and 3 bases for J; bases not matched to a gene: 3. CDR3 size: 15 residues. Per germline, CDR1 LGHNA and CDR2 YSLEER. For the CDR3, the DNA is TGCGCCAGCAGCCAAGCGACAGGGGGAGACACTGAAGCTTTCTTT. The encoded protein is CASSQATGGDTEAFF.

The V call is TRBV9, the J call TRBJ1-5; 7 nucleotides line up with TRBD1. Germline V gene data show CDR1 as SGDLS and CDR2 as YYNGEE. CDR3 length equals 14 residues. With 3 bases clipped from V and 4 bases from J, the junction kept 4 bases outside the gene matches. The CDR3 sequence is CASSATGVNQPQHF. The CDR3 nucleotides are TGTGCCAGCAGCGCTACAGGGGTTAATCAGCCCCAGCATTTT.

In its sample, this clone was seen a few times. The chain is built from TRBV10-1 and TRBJ1-3, with a weak D call TRBD1 (6 bases). The CDR3 runs to 18 residues. From germline, CDR1 is WNHNN and CDR2 SYGVQD (reference sequence). V lost 1 base and J lost 0, with 16 bases in between. For the CDR3, the DNA is TGCGCCAGCAGTGAGTGTGGGGGCGGACTCCCCTCTGGAAACACCATATATTTT. Translating gives CASSECGGGLPSGNTIYF.

V is TRBV13 and J is TRBJ2-7; D not certain. In germline, CDR1 is PRHDT, CDR2 FYEKMQ (reference sequence). Trimming removed 0 bases from V and 1 base from J, with 7 bases in between. This CDR3 has 14 amino acids. The CDR3 nucleotides read TGTGCCAGCAGCTTAGGCGCCAGATCCTACGAGCAGTACTTC. It yields the protein CASSLGARSYEQYF.

The gene calls are TRBV7-6 and TRBJ2-7; 7 nucleotides align to TRBD1. The germline gives CDR1 SGHVS, CDR2 FNYEAQ. The CDR3 runs to 14 residues. The V gene end was trimmed by 4 bases and the J gene end by 3 bases; junction bases not matched to a gene: 6. The CDR3 DNA is TGTGCCAGCAGCTACGGACAGGACAGCTACGAGCAGTACTTC. As protein: CASSYGQDSYEQYF. Looking up the rest from reference TRBV7-6 and TRBJ2-7 gives the full variable domain: GAGVSQSPRYKVTKRGQDVALRCDPISGHVSLYWYRQALGQGPEFLTYFNYEAQQDKSGLPNDRFSAERPEGSISTLTIQRTEQRDSAMYRCASSYGQDSYEQYFGPGTRLTVT.

The chain joins TRBV4-3 to TRBJ2-2, with D possibly TRBD1 on 5 matching bases. Between the trimmed V and J ends, which lost 1 base and 6 bases, there was a span of 18 bases. CDR3 length: 17 amino acids. Germline lookup yields CDR1 LGHNA and CDR2 YSLEER. The DNA of the CDR3 is TGCGCCAGCAGCCAAGTCTTTTGGGGCAAGGCCGCCGGGGAGCTGTTTTTT. It specifies CASSQVFWGKAAGELFF.

The chain carries TRBV6-5 and TRBJ2-7; D may be TRBD1 (6 bases). V shed 5 bases and J shed 5 bases, with 16 bases lying between them. The germline V gene has CDR1 MNHEY and CDR2 SVGAGI. The CDR3 covers 14 residues. CDR3 loop: CASSPTLHRDEQYF. The CDR3 DNA reads as TGTGCCAGCAGTCCCACCCTCCACAGGGACGAGCAGTACTTC.

The chain joins TRBV13 to TRBJ2-7; TRBD2 is a possible D gene (5 bases). This CDR3 is 12 amino acids long. The V gene's germline CDR1 is PRHDT and CDR2 FYEKMQ (reference sequence). V dropped 3 bases and J dropped 5 bases, with 8 bases sitting between them. The CDR3 here is CASSFGRDEQYF. Here the CDR3 DNA reads TGTGCCAGCAGCTTCGGGCGGGACGAGCAGTACTTC.

The rearrangement joins TRBV7-8 to TRBJ2-7; no firm D call. Trimming shortened V by 4 bases and J by 5 bases, and 12 bases separated the two germline ends. The CDR3 runs 13 residues. CDR1 is SGHVS and CDR2 is FQNEAQ in the germline V gene. This chain's CDR3 is CASSSRSFHEQYF. In DNA, the CDR3 is TGTGCCAGCAGCTCGCGGTCCTTCCACGAGCAGTACTTC.

The gene calls are TRBV29-1 and TRBJ2-5, with TRBD1 matching 7 bases. The CDR3 extends over 12 amino acids. V shed 7 bases and J 2 bases; nucleotides not matched to a gene: 4. Germline V gene data show CDR1 as SQVTM and CDR2 as ANQGSEA. CDR3 in amino acids: CSGWGQQETQYF. CDR3 DNA: TGCAGCGGCTGGGGACAGCAAGAGACCCAGTACTTC.